This T cell receptor (beta chain) was captured by sequencing in a study of cytomegalovirus exposure and HLA in healthy donors. V was cut by 3 bases and J by 1 base, with 9 bases left in between. The CDR3 contains 15 residues. CDR1 and CDR2 from the germline V gene are MRHNA and SNTAGT. Overall study findings and caveats: In a later analysis, donors in an Asian-associated ancestry cluster reportedly had fewer N-insertions in productive TCRs than the cohort mean.

PCR amplification relied on 60 Vbeta primers (plus 13 Jbeta primers). Generated by immunoSEQ multiplex PCR, the TCRdb table keeps only in-frame clones and is missing some. This table has fewer than 140,000 clones, about 75% appearing once. This clone was recorded only once. The antigen remains undetermined. The chain employs TRBV6-4 and TRBJ2-2, with a tentative D call TRBD2 (5 bases). This receptor was identified in a middle-aged man in good health and CMV-seronegative. Sequencing was carried out using PBMCs. CDR3: CASSEEGLNTGELFF. In nucleotides, the CDR3 is TGTGCCAGCAGTGAAGAGGGCTTGAACACCGGGGAGCTGTTTTTT.